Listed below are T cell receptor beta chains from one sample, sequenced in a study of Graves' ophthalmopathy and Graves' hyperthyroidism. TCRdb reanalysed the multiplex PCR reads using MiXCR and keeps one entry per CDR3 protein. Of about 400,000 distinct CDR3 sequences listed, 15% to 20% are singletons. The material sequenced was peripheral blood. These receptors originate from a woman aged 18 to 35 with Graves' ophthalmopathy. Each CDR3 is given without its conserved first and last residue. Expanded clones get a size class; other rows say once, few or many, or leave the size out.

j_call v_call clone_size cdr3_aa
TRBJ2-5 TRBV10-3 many AISDSRGTAGETQY
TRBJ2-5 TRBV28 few ASSWGLQETQY
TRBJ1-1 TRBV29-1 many SARTGAEAF
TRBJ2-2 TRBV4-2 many ASSPGLAGVGGELF
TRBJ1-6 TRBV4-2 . ASSPRGENSPLH
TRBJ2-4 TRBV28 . ASSRTSERAKNIQY
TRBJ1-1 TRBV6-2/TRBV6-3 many ASSYSRSSTEAF
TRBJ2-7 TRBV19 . ASSGTSGFSYEQY
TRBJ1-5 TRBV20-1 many SAMKRTDSYQPQH
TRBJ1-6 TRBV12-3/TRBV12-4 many ASSFREGNSPLH
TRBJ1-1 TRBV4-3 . ASSQDEKGAPFNTEAF
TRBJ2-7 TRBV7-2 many ASSLALIGQGGSYEQY
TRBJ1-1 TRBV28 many ASSLIVQGGTEAF
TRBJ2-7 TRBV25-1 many ASSDWLQGDEQY
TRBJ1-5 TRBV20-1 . SASGWGGEALCSNQPQH
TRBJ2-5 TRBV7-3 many ASSLKPGRIQETQY
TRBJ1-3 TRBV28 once ASSIGLNSGNTIY
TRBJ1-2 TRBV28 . ASSLSLGRGGGYT
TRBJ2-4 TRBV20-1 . SARWQGAKNIQY
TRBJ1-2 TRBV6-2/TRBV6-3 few ASTGTGEGYT
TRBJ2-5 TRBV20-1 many SARDTGAAQTQY
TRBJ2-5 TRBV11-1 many ASSSGDKGLRETQY
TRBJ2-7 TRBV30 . AWSVLAGSYEQY
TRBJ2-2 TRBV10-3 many AISAGTRPSAGELF
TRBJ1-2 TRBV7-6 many ASSPGQELYGYT
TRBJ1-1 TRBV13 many ASNRRVKNTEAF
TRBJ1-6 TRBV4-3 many ASSQARNYNSPLH
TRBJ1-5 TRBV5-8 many ASSLEGGWSNQPQH
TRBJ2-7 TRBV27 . ASSYVDNYEQY
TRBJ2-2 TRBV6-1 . ASSRDNTNTGELF
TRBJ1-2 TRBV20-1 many SAREVAASSGYT
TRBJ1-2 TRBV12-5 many ASGLVGTGGAIDGYT
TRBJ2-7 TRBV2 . ASYPAASGRGMDYEQY
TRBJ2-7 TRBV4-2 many ASSQEYEQY
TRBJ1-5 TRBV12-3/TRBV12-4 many ASSLGINQPQH
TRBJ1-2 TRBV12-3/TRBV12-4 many ASSLSGTGGFGYT